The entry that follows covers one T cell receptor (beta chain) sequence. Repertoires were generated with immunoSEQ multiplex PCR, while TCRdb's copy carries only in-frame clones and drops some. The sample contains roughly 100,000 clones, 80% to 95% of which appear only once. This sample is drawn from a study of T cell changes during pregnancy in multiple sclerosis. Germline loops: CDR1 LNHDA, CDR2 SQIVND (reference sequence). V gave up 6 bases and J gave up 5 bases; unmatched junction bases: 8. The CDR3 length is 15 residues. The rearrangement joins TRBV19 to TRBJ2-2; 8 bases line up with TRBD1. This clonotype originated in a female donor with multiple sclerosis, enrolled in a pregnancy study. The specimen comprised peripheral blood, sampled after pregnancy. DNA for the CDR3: TGTGCCAGTAGCCCTCCGGGACAGGTAACCGGGGAGCTGTTTTTT. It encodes CASSPPGQVTGELFF.